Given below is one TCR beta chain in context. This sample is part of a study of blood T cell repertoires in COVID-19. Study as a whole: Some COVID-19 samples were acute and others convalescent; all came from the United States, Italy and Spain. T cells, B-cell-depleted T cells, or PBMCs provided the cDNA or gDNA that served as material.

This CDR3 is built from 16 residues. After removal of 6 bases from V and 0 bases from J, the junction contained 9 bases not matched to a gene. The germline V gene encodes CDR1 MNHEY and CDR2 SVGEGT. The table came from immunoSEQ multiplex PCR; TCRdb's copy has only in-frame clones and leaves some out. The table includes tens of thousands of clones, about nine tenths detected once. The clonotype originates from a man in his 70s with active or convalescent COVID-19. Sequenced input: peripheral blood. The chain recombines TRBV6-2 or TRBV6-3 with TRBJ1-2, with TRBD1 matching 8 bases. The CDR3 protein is CASSTGTGDTNYGYTF. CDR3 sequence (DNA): TGTGCCAGCAGCACCGGGACAGGAGACACTAACTATGGCTACACCTTC.